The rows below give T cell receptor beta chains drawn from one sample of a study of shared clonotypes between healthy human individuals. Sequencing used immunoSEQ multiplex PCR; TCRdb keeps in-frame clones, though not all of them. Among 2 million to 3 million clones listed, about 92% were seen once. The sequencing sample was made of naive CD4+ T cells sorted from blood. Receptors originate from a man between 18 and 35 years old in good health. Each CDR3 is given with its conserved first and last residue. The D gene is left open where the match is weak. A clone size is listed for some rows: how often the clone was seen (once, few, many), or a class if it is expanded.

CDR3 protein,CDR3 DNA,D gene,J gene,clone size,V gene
CASSLSGGEKLFF,TGTGCCAGCAGCTTATCAGGGGGTGAAAAACTGTTTTTT,TRBD1,TRBJ1-4,.,TRBV7-9
CASGFGIGELFF,TGTGCTAGTGGTTTCGGGATCGGGGAGCTGTTTTTT,.,TRBJ2-2,once,TRBV12-5
CSVGGTGIGFGTQYF,TGCAGCGTTGGGGGGACAGGGATAGGCTTCGGGACCCAGTACTTC,TRBD1,TRBJ2-5,.,TRBV29-1
CASSIRTGGGNQPQHF,TGTGCCAGTAGTATCCGGACAGGGGGAGGCAATCAGCCCCAGCATTTT,TRBD1,TRBJ1-5,.,TRBV19
CASSILSRGQPYEQYF,TGTGCCAGTAGTATTTTATCGCGGGGGCAGCCCTACGAGCAGTACTTC,.,TRBJ2-7,.,TRBV19
CAWSVLGGRARGANVLTF,TGTGCCTGGAGTGTACTGGGCGGGAGGGCCCGGGGGGCCAACGTCCTGACTTTC,TRBD2,TRBJ2-6,once,TRBV30
CASSRSTDTQYF,TGTGCCAGCAGTCGGAGCACAGATACGCAGTATTTT,.,TRBJ2-3,.,TRBV6-1
CASSADRWGYTF,TGCGCCAGCAGCGCGGACAGGTGGGGCTACACCTTC,TRBD1,TRBJ1-2,.,TRBV5-1
CASSFSSGDQPQHF,TGTGCCAGCAGTTTTAGTTCAGGGGATCAGCCCCAGCATTTT,.,TRBJ1-5,.,TRBV28
CASSLWGAGGQIGANVLTF,TGTGCCAGCAGTTTATGGGGCGCGGGAGGCCAGATAGGGGCCAACGTCCTGACTTTC,TRBD2,TRBJ2-6,.,TRBV27
CASTRDGNTIYF,TGTGCCAGCACCCGAGACGGAAACACCATATATTTT,.,TRBJ1-3,.,TRBV6-5
CASSRTSGYNEQFF,TGTGCCAGCAGCCGGACTAGCGGCTACAATGAGCAGTTCTTC,TRBD2,TRBJ2-1,.,TRBV5-6
CASRAGQGSSYNEQFF,TGTGCCAGTAGGGCGGGACAGGGAAGCTCCTACAATGAGCAGTTCTTC,TRBD1,TRBJ2-1,.,TRBV19
CASSRDTASEAFF,TGTGCCAGCAGCAGAGATACAGCCTCTGAAGCTTTCTTT,.,TRBJ1-1,.,TRBV2
CATNWRGQNQETQYF,TGTGCCACCAACTGGCGGGGGCAGAACCAAGAGACCCAGTACTTC,.,TRBJ2-5,.,TRBV5-5
CASSPGTSGSQRSTDTQYF,TGTGCCAGCAGCCCTGGGACTAGCGGGAGCCAGCGGAGCACAGATACGCAGTATTTT,TRBD2,TRBJ2-3,.,TRBV7-9
CASSYQQGGQPQHF,TGTGCCAGCAGTTATCAACAGGGAGGACAGCCCCAGCATTTT,.,TRBJ1-5,.,TRBV6-5
CASSSGRGIEGSYEQYF,TGCGCCAGCAGCTCGGGACGGGGAATCGAGGGCTCCTACGAGCAGTACTTC,.,TRBJ2-7,.,TRBV5-1
CLLKLELNSEGQPQHF,TGTCTCCTCAAACTTGAACTGAATTCAGAGGGTCAGCCCCAGCATTTT,.,TRBJ1-5,.,TRBV11-3
CASSWGAVSSTDTQYF,TGTGCCAGCAGCTGGGGAGCGGTCTCTAGCACAGATACGCAGTATTTT,.,TRBJ2-3,.,TRBV11-2
CASKRDRVYEQYF,TGCGCCAGCAAGCGGGACAGGGTCTACGAGCAGTACTTC,TRBD1,TRBJ2-7,once,TRBV5-1
CASSLRDTDTQYF,TGTGCCAGCAGCTTAAGGGACACAGATACGCAGTATTTT,.,TRBJ2-3,.,TRBV7-3
CASSLGGLAGNEQFF,TGCGCCAGCAGCTTGGGGGGACTAGCGGGAAATGAGCAGTTCTTC,TRBD2,TRBJ2-1,once,TRBV5-1
CASSLRFSYEQYF,TGTGCCAGCAGCTTGAGGTTCTCCTACGAGCAGTACTTC,.,TRBJ2-7,.,TRBV5-6
CASSFPGDGQPQHF,TGTGCCAGCAGCTTTCCGGGGGATGGCCAGCCCCAGCATTTT,.,TRBJ1-5,.,TRBV7-9
CASSLGRQGANSPLHF,TGTGCCAGCAGCTTAGGGCGACAGGGGGCTAATTCACCCCTCCACTTT,TRBD1,TRBJ1-6,.,TRBV7-2
CASSPGQANEQYF,TGCGCCAGCAGCCCCGGACAGGCCAACGAGCAGTACTTC,TRBD1,TRBJ2-7,few,TRBV5-1
CAWGRAYNEQFF,TGTGCCTGGGGTCGCGCTTACAATGAGCAGTTCTTC,.,TRBJ2-1,.,TRBV30
CASSLEGGGELFF,TGTGCCAGCAGTTTAGAAGGGGGCGGGGAGCTGTTTTTT,.,TRBJ2-2,few,TRBV27
CASSPDRRLYEQYF,TGTGCCAGCAGCCCCGACAGGAGGCTTTACGAGCAGTACTTC,.,TRBJ2-7,once,TRBV5-4
CASRPPAGTSGKNTGELFF,TGTGCCAGTAGACCCCCGGCCGGGACTAGCGGGAAGAACACCGGGGAGCTGTTTTTT,TRBD2,TRBJ2-2,.,TRBV19
CASSEQNRAVNEKLFF,TGTGCCAGCAGCGAACAGAACCGGGCCGTAAATGAAAAACTGTTTTTT,.,TRBJ1-4,.,TRBV13
CASSEESGHEQYF,TGTGCCAGCAGTGAAGAGTCTGGCCACGAGCAGTACTTC,.,TRBJ2-7,.,TRBV2
CASSSWTGSSYNEQFF,TGTGCCAGCAGCTCCTGGACAGGGAGCTCCTACAATGAGCAGTTCTTC,TRBD1,TRBJ2-1,.,TRBV7-9
CASSVLAGGPQYEQYF,TGTGCCAGCTCGGTCCTAGCGGGAGGGCCTCAGTACGAGCAGTACTTC,TRBD2,TRBJ2-7,.,TRBV18
CASSQSDSYEQYF,TGCGCCAGCAGCCAATCAGACTCCTACGAGCAGTACTTC,.,TRBJ2-7,.,TRBV4-1
CASSTGGGDGYTF,TGTGCCAGCAGCACAGGGGGAGGGGATGGCTACACCTTC,TRBD1,TRBJ1-2,.,TRBV6-6
CASSLEGIGNQPQHF,TGTGCCAGCAGCTTAGAGGGTATCGGCAATCAGCCCCAGCATTTT,.,TRBJ1-5,.,TRBV7-2
CASSYVGEQYF,TGTGCCAGCAGCTACGTGGGAGAGCAGTACTTC,.,TRBJ2-7,.,TRBV7-2
CASSFAGGDEQFF,TGTGCCAGCAGTTTTGCTGGGGGCGATGAGCAGTTCTTC,.,TRBJ2-1,.,TRBV7-2
CAISESGGEQPQHF,TGTGCCATCAGTGAATCAGGCGGGGAGCAGCCCCAGCATTTT,.,TRBJ1-5,.,TRBV10-3
CASSQDWGTAELTF,TGTGCCAGCAGCCAAGATTGGGGGACCGCCGAGCTTACCTTC,.,TRBJ1-2,.,TRBV4-2
CASSLAWTGNTEAFF,TGTGCCAGCAGCTTAGCCTGGACAGGGAACACTGAAGCTTTCTTT,TRBD1,TRBJ1-1,.,TRBV7-9
CASSAWGSYGYTF,TGTGCCAGCAGTGCGTGGGGTAGCTATGGCTACACCTTC,.,TRBJ1-2,.,TRBV2
CSASSGTAGNEQFF,TGCAGCGCCTCTAGCGGGACAGCGGGAAATGAGCAGTTCTTC,TRBD2,TRBJ2-1,once,TRBV29-1
CASSLGINYEQYF,TGTGCCAGCAGCTTAGGGATTAACTACGAGCAGTACTTC,.,TRBJ2-7,.,TRBV11-3
CASSLTGTVRKNEKLFF,TGTGCCAGCAGCTTAACCGGGACAGTGAGGAAAAACGAAAAACTGTTTTTT,TRBD1,TRBJ1-4,.,TRBV11-2
CASSGSTDTQYF,TGCGCCAGCAGCGGGAGCACAGATACGCAGTATTTT,.,TRBJ2-3,.,TRBV5-1